Below, 3 T cell receptor beta chains from the same sample are listed, as sequenced in a study of cytomegalovirus exposure and HLA in healthy donors. A multiplex PCR was run with 60 Vbeta primers and 13 Jbeta primers. TCRdb's table, derived via immunoSEQ multiplex PCR, lists solely in-frame clones and lacks some. Of 94,000 or so clones in the sample, approximately 70% are singletons; the top ten hold 8.2%. The sequenced sample was PBMCs. The receptors were gathered from a man aged 55 to 70 in good health and CMV-seronegative.

As concerns this clone: The junction departs from germline at one end; a sequencing error may be responsible. Other DNA sequences in the same sample also yield this CDR3. V and J are TRBV6-1 and TRBJ1-1; no definite D call. The CDR3 is made up of 15 amino acids. CDR1 and CDR2 from the germline V gene are MNHNS and SASEGT. DNA for the CDR3: TGTGCCAGCAGTAAGGAGGGTTTTCAGAACACTGAAGCCTTCTTT. Protein product: CASSKEGFQNTEAFF.

The chain joins TRBV28 to TRBJ1-5; 8 bases fit TRBD1. In germline, CDR1 is MDHEN, CDR2 SYDVKM. CDR3 size: 16 residues. Unmatched junction bases numbered 10, after V lost 6 bases and J lost 3 bases. This CDR3 is CASSSGRTGNNQPQHF. CDR3 DNA sequence: TGTGCCAGCAGCTCCGGCCGGACAGGGAACAATCAGCCCCAGCATTTT.

The chain has TRBV7-8 and TRBJ2-1; a possible D gene is TRBD2 (7 bases). V was cut by 0 bases and J by 0 bases, with 18 bases left in between. Germline V gene sequence: CDR1 SGHVS, CDR2 FQNEAQ. The CDR3 is 19 residues long. CDR3 DNA: TGTGCCAGCAGCTTAGCGCACTGGCGGGGGCCGAGCTCCTACAATGAGCAGTTCTTC. As protein: CASSLAHWRGPSSYNEQFF.